The clone carrying this T cell receptor beta chain was seen more than once but under ten times. The source of the sample is a study of metastatic and nonmetastatic thyroid tumors. Study context: Peripheral blood and tumor or nodule samples from malignant and benign thyroid patients were compared.

TCRdb re-clonotyped the PCR reads through MiXCR. The sample lists over 30,000 clones, 25% to 35% occurring once. Trimming cost V 5 bases and J 7 bases, with 8 bases left between them. The CDR3 has 12 amino acids. The germline gives CDR1 KGHDR, CDR2 SFDVKD. Not a single patient had been given any form of treatment at any point before undergoing thyroid surgery. The rearrangement joins TRBV24-1 to TRBJ2-1; D tentatively fits TRBD1 or TRBD2 (5 bases each). The receptor comes from a female donor with papillary thyroid cancer or a benign thyroid nodule (not recorded which). Some clones in this sample may be carry-over from other donors' samples. What was sequenced was blood. The CDR3 nucleotides read TGTGCCACCAGTGGCTGGGGGAATGAGCAGTTCTTC. This gives the protein CATSGWGNEQFF.